The TCR beta chain under discussion was sequenced for a study of T cell responses to AZD1222 COVID-19 vaccine. Profiling relied on immunoSEQ multiplex PCR, and the TCRdb table lists in-frame clones only, not all of them. The sample includes 60,000 to 95,000 clones, 80% to 90% of them seen just once. In germline, CDR1 is SGDLS, CDR2 YYNGEE. CDR3 length equals 14 residues. V trimming: 4 bases; J trimming: 2 bases; junction bases outside the gene matches: 1. The source is an adult who received the AZD1222 COVID-19 vaccine. The sample was peripheral blood, taken 28 days after the second AZD1222 dose. The chain is built from TRBV9 and TRBJ2-5, with 11 nucleotides matching TRBD1. CDR3 loop: CASSRDRGQETQYF. For the CDR3, the DNA is TGTGCCAGCAGCCGGGACAGGGGGCAAGAGACCCAGTACTTC. Full variable domain (remainder filled in from reference TRBV9 and TRBJ2-5): DSGVTQTPKHLITATGQRVTLRCSPRSGDLSVYWYQQSLDQGLQFLIQYYNGEERAKGNILERFSAQQFPDLHSELNLSSLELGDSALYFCASSRDRGQETQYFGPGTRLLVL.